Sequencing of this T cell receptor (beta chain) was carried out in a study of cytomegalovirus exposure and HLA in healthy donors. Study-wide results and limits: According to a later analysis, TCR clusters from the first cohort tended to co-occur in the 120 or so validation repertoires.

The CDR3 has 18 residues. V dropped 6 bases and J dropped 0 bases, with 20 bases sitting between them. The germline V gene has CDR1 SGHNT and CDR2 YENEEA. Generated by immunoSEQ multiplex PCR, the TCRdb table keeps only in-frame clones and is missing some. The sample gives around 190,000 clones, 80% to 85% of which show up once; 0.95% to 1.5% is in the top ten. Points on this clone: Its antigen is still unknown.

The rearrangement joins TRBV11-3 to TRBJ1-4; weak D call: TRBD1 (6 bases). Input material: PBMCs. This clonotype was obtained from a woman aged 25 to 39 in good health and CMV-seronegative. CDR3 sequence (DNA): TGTGCCAGCAGGGATAGAACAGGGCTACCCCCAACTAATGAAAAACTGTTTTTT. Amino acids: CASRDRTGLPPTNEKLFF.